This note documents a single TCR beta chain sequence. Its antigen is unidentified. The data are from a study of graft-versus-host responses after intestinal transplantation. Study-wide context: Each patient got anti-thymocyte globulin induction, then tacrolimus and steroids for three to four years. General study points: Recipient-marrow GvH clones were detected, some having first appeared in ileum or blood. Peak circulating GvH clone levels tracked with early post-transplant HvG declines.

The CDR3 consists of 13 residues. Germline V lookup: CDR1 GTSNPN, CDR2 SVGIG (reference sequence). The V gene lost 1 base and the J gene lost 2 bases, with 6 bases spanning the gap. Using immunoSEQ multiplex PCR, the repertoire was profiled, and TCRdb retains in-frame clones only, with some absent. The table has 5,000 to 6,500 clones, about 71% seen once. J is TRBJ2-1 and V is TRBV30; no definite D call. This material consisted of PBMCs, taken 300 to 330 days after intestinal transplant. The origin of this receptor is a human patient who received an intestinal transplant, so some T cells may come from the graft donor. CDR3 region: CAWSDQTYNEQFF. CDR3 coding DNA: TGTGCCTGGAGTGACCAAACCTACAATGAGCAGTTCTTC.